Below, 2 T cell receptor beta chains from the same sample are listed, as sequenced in a study of T cells in Graves' hyperthyroidism and ophthalmopathy. The TCR beta CDR3 regions underwent amplification using RNA transcripts as the source. HTBI primers were the set used in a first-round RT-PCR of the TCR CDR3. TCRdb analysed the multiplex PCR reads with MiXCR anew, one entry per CDR3 protein. This table holds 400,000 to 550,000 distinct CDR3 sequences, over 13% found once. The sequenced material came from blood. These receptors were obtained from a woman aged 18-30 years with Graves' hyperthyroidism.

CDR3 sequence reads: CATSDSPSGGTYEQYF. The CDR3 coding sequence is TGTGCCACCAGTGATTCCCCTAGCGGGGGTACCTACGAGCAGTACTTC. The rearrangement links TRBV24-1 to TRBJ2-7, with TRBD2 matching 10 bases. V dropped 2 bases and J dropped 2; count of bases not matched to a gene: 5. Germline V CDR1 and CDR2: KGHDR, SFDVKD. The CDR3 loop spans 16 amino acids.

This clonotype was counted only a few times. J is TRBJ1-1 and V is TRBV5-6, with D possibly matching TRBD1 (5 bases). Germline CDR1 and CDR2: SGHDT and YYEEEE. Deletions cut 6 bases from V and 3 bases from J, with 18 bases between. The CDR3 is made up of 15 amino acids. The CDR3 nucleotides read TGTGCCAGCACCTGGGAGGCCAGGGCTTACACTGAAGCTTTCTTT. Translating gives CASTWEARAYTEAFF.